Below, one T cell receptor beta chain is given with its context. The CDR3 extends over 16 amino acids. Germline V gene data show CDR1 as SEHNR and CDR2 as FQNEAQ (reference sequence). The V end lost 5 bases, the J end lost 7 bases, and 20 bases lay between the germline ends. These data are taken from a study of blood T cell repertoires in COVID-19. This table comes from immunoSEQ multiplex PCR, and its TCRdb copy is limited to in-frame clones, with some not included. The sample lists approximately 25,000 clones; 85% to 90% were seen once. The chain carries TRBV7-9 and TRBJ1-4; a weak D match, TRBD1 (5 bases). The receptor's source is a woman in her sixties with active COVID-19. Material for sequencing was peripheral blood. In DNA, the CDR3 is TGTGCCAGCAGCCCTGGGACTACCATTAGAAGTGAAAAACTGTTTTTT. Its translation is CASSPGTTIRSEKLFF.